These 16 T cell receptor beta chains came from one sample sequenced in a study of tumor-infiltrating lymphocytes in primary liver carcinoma. Using a constant-region primer together with ProtoScript II reverse transcriptase, TCR beta cDNA was made from 500 ng of total RNA. Employing slightly modified ARM-PCR, three nested multiplex PCR rounds were run, and these gave rise to the TCR beta libraries. In the first two PCR rounds, TRBV1-TRBV30 forward primers were paired with a C-beta reverse primer, and each round lasted roughly 9 cycles. Each CDR3 protein gets one entry after TCRdb re-called the multiplex PCR reads with MiXCR. The sample lists around 120,000 distinct CDR3 sequences, roughly 70% occurring once. Each 20-30 mg portion of unsorted bulk tissue served as the source for co-extraction of RNA and DNA. What was sequenced was tumor-adjacent normal liver tissue. The receptors originated from an older woman with primary liver carcinoma and hepatitis B virus infection.

This clonotype appeared once. The CDR3 does not end in the conserved phenylalanine or tryptophan, so this is likely a read error. This chain uses TRBV6-1 with TRBJ1-1, with D hard to call. The germline V gene encodes CDR1 MNHNS and CDR2 SASEGT. The CDR3 contains 16 residues. V lost 0 bases and J lost 3, with 14 bases in between. The CDR3 protein is CASSEAKARMDTEAFS. The CDR3 nucleotides read TGTGCCAGCAGTGAAGCGAAGGCGAGGATGGACACTGAAGCTTTCTCT.

On this clonotype itself: A read error may produce the germline difference seen at one junction end. The chain joins TRBV12-3 or TRBV12-4 to TRBJ2-1; 8 bases agree with TRBD2. The CDR3 covers 14 residues. CDR3 sequence: CVSTDQRESNEQFF. CDR3 nucleotide sequence: TGTGTCAGCACCGACCAGCGGGAGAGCAATGAGCAGTTCTTC.

This sequence joins TRBV7-9 and TRBJ1-1, with D uncertain. Germline V lookup: CDR1 SEHNR, CDR2 FQNEAQ (reference sequence). CDR3 size: 11 residues. V was cut by 10 bases and J by 7 bases, with 13 bases left in between. The CDR3: CATSIGSEAFF. In DNA form, the CDR3 reads TGTGCCACTAGCATCGGTAGTGAAGCTTTCTTT.

In regard to this clonotype: The junction departs from the called germline gene at one end, perhaps through a read error. The genes are TRBV29-1 and TRBJ1-2; D remains ambiguous. Germline CDR1 reads SQVTM; CDR2 reads ANQGSEA. The CDR3 is made up of 13 amino acids. The CDR3 nucleotides read TGCAGCGGTGGGAAACCGACTAACCATGGCTACACCTTC. Translating gives CSGGKPTNHGYTF.

A remark on this clonotype: This may be a read error, as it is one base from a much larger clone. The rearrangement joins TRBV5-1 to TRBJ2-3; D is uncertain. CDR1 and CDR2 (germline): SGHRS, YFSETQ. This CDR3 spans 12 amino acids. The CDR3 protein is CTSSLIADTQYF. For the CDR3, the DNA is TGCACCAGCAGCTTGATCGCAGATACGCAGTATTTT.

This clonotype has a handful of counts. V and J are TRBV2 and TRBJ2-7; no clear D. V lost 7 bases to trimming and J lost 4 bases, with 8 bases between them. Per germline, CDR1 SNHLY and CDR2 FYNNEI. This CDR3 has 11 amino acids. CDR3 coding DNA: TGTGCCAGCACTCTTGGGTACGAGCAGTACTTC. Translation gives CASTLGYEQYF.

For this clonotype: The junction and the germline gene differ at one end; a read error may be behind it. The V call is TRBV12-3 or TRBV12-4, the J call TRBJ1-2, with TRBD1 matching over 7 bases. This CDR3 is built from 14 residues. The CDR3 loop is CATRPTGTEYGHTF. The CDR3 DNA is TGCGCCACTAGGCCCACAGGGACAGAGTATGGCCACACCTTC.

As to this clonotype: As the CDR3 is not closed by the conserved phenylalanine or tryptophan, this likely results from a read error. The chain has TRBV11-1 and TRBJ2-7; either TRBD1 or TRBD2 may supply D (5 bases each). The V gene's germline CDR1 is SGHAT and CDR2 FQDESV (reference sequence). CDR3 length: 12 residues. The CDR3 is CASSGTGYEQYI. DNA of the CDR3: TGTGCTAGCAGTGGGACCGGCTACGAGCAGTACATC.

Comment on this clonotype: One end of the junction is discordant with germline, which a read error may explain. The rearrangement joins TRBV29-1 to TRBJ2-1; TRBD2 agrees at 7 bases. The germline V gene has CDR1 SQVTM and CDR2 ANQGSEA. CDR3 length equals 16 residues. The CDR3 bases are TGCTGCGTTGCAGACCCCACTAGCGAACTAGACAGTGAGCAGTTCTTC. It codes for CCVADPTSELDSEQFF.

The gene calls are TRBV28 and TRBJ2-7, with 9 bases lining up with TRBD1. Per the germline V gene, CDR1 is MDHEN and CDR2 is SYDVKM. With 4 bases clipped from V and 9 bases from J, the junction kept 13 bases outside the gene matches. The CDR3 runs to 15 residues. CDR3: CASSSNYRGPGGQYF. CDR3 bases: TGTGCCAGCAGTTCAAACTACAGGGGGCCCGGGGGGCAGTACTTC. The variable domain in full, with the rest retrieved from reference TRBV28 and TRBJ2-7, is DVKVTQSSRYLVKRTGEKVFLECVQDMDHENMFWYRQDPGLGLRLIYFSYDVKMKEKGDIPEGYSVSREKKERFSLILESASTNQTSMYLCASSSNYRGPGGQYFGPGTRLTVT.

This clonotype was seen ten or more times. V is TRBV7-3 and J is TRBJ2-1; 14 bases match TRBD2. V shed 3 bases and J 7 bases; nucleotides not matched to a gene: 5. CDR1 is SGHTA, CDR2 FQGTGA, per germline. This CDR3 is built from 16 residues. This CDR3 reads CASSFAGTSGSNEQFF. The CDR3 bases are TGTGCCAGCAGCTTCGCAGGGACTAGCGGGAGTAATGAGCAGTTCTTC. Full variable domain (outside the CDR3, taken from reference TRBV7-3 and TRBJ2-1): GAGVSQTPSNKVTEKGKYVELRCDPISGHTALYWYRQSLGQGPEFLIYFQGTGAADDSGLPNDRFFAVRPEGSVSTLKIQRTERGDSAVYLCASSFAGTSGSNEQFFGPGTRLTVL.

Worth noting for this clonotype: One end of the junction is discordant with germline, which a read error may explain. V gene TRBV14 combines with J gene TRBJ1-5, with D tentatively TRBD1 (5 bases). CDR1 SGHDN and CDR2 FVKESK come from the germline V gene. CDR3 length: 14 amino acids. This chain's CDR3 is CASSQAGTCQSQHF. The DNA for the CDR3 is TGTGCCAGCAGCCAGGCGGGGACGTGTCAGTCCCAGCATTTT.

As to this clonotype: A much bigger clone sits one base away, suggesting this may be a read error. This chain connects TRBV5-1 to TRBJ2-5, with 8 positions matching TRBD2. Germline V gene lookup returns CDR1 SGHRS and CDR2 YFSETQ. The ends lost 2 bases at V and 2 bases at J; junction bases unmatched: 5. The length of the CDR3 is 15 residues. CDR3 coding DNA: TGCGCCAGCAGCTTAGCGGGAGACTCTCAAGAGACCCAGTACTTC. It codes for CASSLAGDSQETQYF.

This clonotype occurred many times. The V and J genes are TRBV5-1 and TRBJ2-1; D possibly corresponds to TRBD1 (5 bases). Germline CDR1 is SGHRS and CDR2 is YFSETQ. This CDR3 is built from 16 residues. V shed 0 bases and J shed 0 bases, with 10 bases lying between them. CDR3 DNA sequence: TGCGCCAGCAGCTTGGAGGACACGAGCTCCTACAATGAGCAGTTCTTC. Protein sequence: CASSLEDTSSYNEQFF.

Worth noting for this clonotype: A junction end diverges from the germline sequence, so it may reflect a read error. The V call is TRBV6-1, the J call TRBJ2-1, with D tentatively TRBD2 (5 bases). The CDR3 loop spans 15 amino acids. CDR1 is MNHNS, CDR2 SASEGT, per germline. CDR3 amino acids: CVSKRGLSDLNEQFF. Here the CDR3 DNA reads TGTGTCAGCAAGCGAGGACTCTCCGATCTCAATGAGCAGTTCTTC.

As regards this clonotype: This is likely a read error, given that the CDR3 carries no conserved phenylalanine or tryptophan at its end. Because the CDR3's place on the DNA is in doubt, the DNA is left out and the CDR3 is given as listed by TCRdb. J is TRBJ2-2 and V is TRBV11-2. Germline assignment: CDR1 SGHAT and CDR2 FQNNGV. The CDR3 has 15 residues if both end residues are counted. The CDR3 is CTSSLENWNTGELFI.